The 17 T cell receptor beta chains in this list originate from one sample, sequenced in a study of OX40 agonist ivuxolimab in advanced cancers. Only in-frame clones appear in the TCRdb table, and some are missing; sequencing was by immunoSEQ multiplex PCR. Of approximately 30,000 clones listed, around 85% were seen once; the top ten hold less than 30%. Specimen: CD4+ or CD8+ T cells sorted from blood, collected in a trial of the OX40 agonist ivuxolimab. The source is an adult with an advanced solid tumor such as melanoma, head and neck, liver or kidney cancer.

The chain combines TRBV7-2 with TRBJ1-1; tentatively, D is TRBD1 (5 bases). Between the trimmed V and J ends, which lost 5 bases and 5 bases, there was a span of 15 bases. CDR3 size: 14 residues. Germline-derived CDR1 and CDR2 are SGHTA and FQGNSA. The CDR3 sequence is CASSPRGRGTEAFF. In nucleotides, the CDR3 is TGTGCCAGCAGCCCCCGGGGTAGGGGAACTGAAGCTTTCTTT.

The chain couples TRBV15 to TRBJ2-4; TRBD1 is a possible D gene (5 bases). The germline V and J ends were trimmed by 5 bases and 1 base, with 9 bases remaining between them. The CDR3 consists of 14 residues. Germline lookup yields CDR1 LNHNV and CDR2 YYDKDF (reference sequence). The CDR3 protein is CATSWTSAKNIQYF. CDR3 DNA sequence: TGTGCCACCAGCTGGACAAGCGCCAAAAACATTCAGTACTTC.

The chain recombines TRBV7-8 with TRBJ2-7, with D possibly TRBD2 on 5 matching bases. Germline CDR1 and CDR2: SGHVS and FQNEAQ. Trimming took 0 bases from V and 0 from J, leaving 15 bases between them. This CDR3 comprises 17 residues. The CDR3: CASSLAGVAVNSYEQYF. CDR3 nucleotide sequence: TGTGCCAGCAGCTTAGCGGGAGTAGCAGTTAACTCCTACGAGCAGTACTTC. Looking up the rest from reference TRBV7-8 and TRBJ2-7 gives the full variable domain: GAGVSQSPRYKVAKRGQDVALRCDPISGHVSLFWYQQALGQGPEFLTYFQNEAQLDKSGLPSDRFFAERPEGSVSTLKIQRTQQEDSAVYLCASSLAGVAVNSYEQYFGPGTRLTVT.

DNA of the CDR3: TGTGCCAGCAGTTACTCGACAGGGCCCACCGGGGAGCTGTTTTTT. This sequence encodes CASSYSTGPTGELFF. The V and J genes are TRBV6-5 and TRBJ2-2, with TRBD1 identical over 7 bases. CDR1 and CDR2 (germline): MNHEY, SVGAGI. The V and J ends lost 0 bases and 4 bases, in that order; junction bases with no gene match: 2. This CDR3 is built from 15 residues.

This clone showed up just once. V is TRBV7-6 and J is TRBJ1-1, with 8 bases fitting TRBD1. The CDR3 consists of 15 residues. Germline-derived CDR1 and CDR2 are SGHVS and FNYEAQ. The V and J ends lost 0 bases and 1 base, in that order; junction bases with no gene match: 1. The CDR3 coding sequence is TGTGCCAGCAGCTTAGCGGGGACAGGGAACACTGAAGCTTTCTTT. It yields the protein CASSLAGTGNTEAFF.

The gene calls are TRBV11-1 and TRBJ2-1; maybe TRBD2 (6 bases). Germline V lookup: CDR1 SGHAT, CDR2 FQDESV (reference sequence). The CDR3 sequence is 14 residues long. V was trimmed by 2 bases and J by 9 bases, leaving 14 bases between them. The CDR3 region has the DNA TGTGCCAGCAGCTTACGCGGGAACGCTGTTGAGCAGTTCTTC. Protein sequence: CASSLRGNAVEQFF.

The V and J genes are TRBV4-1 and TRBJ2-3; TRBD2 agrees at 9 bases. The length of the CDR3 is 18 residues. V shed 1 base, J shed 2 bases, and the junction held 10 bases outside the gene matches. Germline assignment: CDR1 MGHRA and CDR2 YSYEKL. CDR3 sequence (DNA): TGCGCCAGCAGCCAAGTGGAGGCGGCGGGGGGGATCACAGATACGCAGTATTTT. Translated, it gives CASSQVEAAGGITDTQYF.

This clone was counted a single time. This chain links TRBV29-1 with TRBJ1-2, with 11 nucleotides matching TRBD1. Germline V gives CDR1 SQVTM, CDR2 ANQGSEA. The V and J ends lost 1 base and 3 bases, in that order; junction bases with no gene match: 4. The CDR3 spans 15 residues. The CDR3 protein is CSVEGTGGAHYGYTF. The CDR3, as DNA: TGCAGCGTTGAAGGGACAGGGGGCGCGCACTATGGCTACACCTTC. The entire variable domain, with the rest obtained from reference TRBV29-1 and TRBJ1-2, is as follows: SAVISQKPSRDICQRGTSLTIQCQVDSQVTMMFWYRQQPGQSLTLIATANQGSEATYESGFVIDKFPISRPNLTFSTLTVSNMSPEDSSIYLCSVEGTGGAHYGYTFGSGTRLTVV.

V is TRBV10-2 and J is TRBJ1-2; D is unresolved. Germline V gene data show CDR1 as WSHSY and CDR2 as SAAADI. V was clipped by 0 bases and J by 4 bases, with 18 bases between them. CDR3 length equals 17 residues. In nucleotides, the CDR3 is TGCGCCAGCAGTGAGTCGGGTCAAGGCCTATTGATCTATGGCTACACCTTC. Translation: CASSESGQGLLIYGYTF.

J is TRBJ2-3 and V is TRBV28; 7 bases are shared with TRBD2. The CDR3 runs to 13 residues. The ends lost 6 bases at V and 3 bases at J; junction bases unmatched: 3. Germline V lookup: CDR1 MDHEN, CDR2 SYDVKM. Here the CDR3 DNA reads TGTGCCAGCAGAACGCGGGGGACAGATACGCAGTATTTT. It encodes CASRTRGTDTQYF.

CDR3: CASSPPGVGEMIYEQYF. CDR3 nucleotide sequence: TGTGCCAGCAGCCCCCCGGGCGTGGGTGAAATGATCTACGAGCAGTACTTC. The chain recombines TRBV9 with TRBJ2-7; D is unclear. CDR1 SGDLS and CDR2 YYNGEE come from the germline V gene. There are 17 residues in the CDR3. V lost 4 bases, J lost 3 bases, and 23 bases lay in between.

This rearrangement joins TRBV5-1 to TRBJ2-5; 15 positions match TRBD2. CDR3 size: 17 residues. Germline V CDR1 and CDR2: SGHRS, YFSETQ. Trimming removed 4 bases from V and 4 bases from J; junction bases left unmatched: 8. The CDR3 spells CASSGGLAGGPRETQYF. Written as DNA, the CDR3 is TGCGCCAGCAGCGGCGGACTAGCGGGGGGGCCGCGAGAGACCCAGTACTTC.

The chain is built from TRBV11-2 and TRBJ1-2; 8 positions match TRBD1. V gave up 1 base and J gave up 8 bases; unmatched junction bases: 6. The CDR3 runs 14 residues. The germline V gene encodes CDR1 SGHAT and CDR2 FQNNGV. The CDR3, as DNA: TGTGCCAGCAGCTTAGGCCAGGGGGCGGAAGGCTACACCTTC. This translates into CASSLGQGAEGYTF.

This chain uses TRBV30 with TRBJ2-7; 10 nucleotides align to TRBD1. Losses at the gene ends were 5 bases for V and 5 bases for J; bases not matched to a gene: 6. CDR1 and CDR2 (germline): GTSNPN, SVGIG (reference sequence). The CDR3 is 13 amino acids. In DNA, the CDR3 is TGTGCCTGGGAGGGACAGGGGTTACACGAGCAGTACTTC. Translating it yields CAWEGQGLHEQYF.

The rearrangement joins TRBV19 to TRBJ2-7; possible D gene TRBD1, 5 bases. The CDR3 spans 14 residues. The ends were cut back, 9 bases at V and 2 bases at J, with 17 bases in the middle. Germline lookup yields CDR1 LNHDA and CDR2 SQIVND (reference sequence). This chain's CDR3 is CASTIGQGTYEQYF. CDR3 in DNA: TGTGCCAGCACCATCGGGCAGGGCACCTACGAGCAGTACTTC. Variable domain in full (rest from reference TRBV19 and TRBJ2-7): DGGITQSPKYLFRKEGQNVTLSCEQNLNHDAMYWYRQDPGQGLRLIYYSQIVNDFQKGDIAEGYSVSREKKESFPLTVTSAQKNPTAFYLCASTIGQGTYEQYFGPGTRLTVT.

The V call is TRBV5-8, the J call TRBJ1-2; D gene uncertain. The ends were cut back, 4 bases at V and 3 bases at J, with 13 bases in the middle. Per the germline V gene, CDR1 is SGHTS and CDR2 is YDEGEE. This CDR3 region has 14 residues. The CDR3 region has the DNA TGTGCCAGCAGCGTCGGAGCGGGTTACTATGGCTACACCTTC. This codes for CASSVGAGYYGYTF.

With respect to this clone: A far larger clone lies a single base away; this is likely a read error. Other DNA variants within this sample encode the same CDR3. The chain joins TRBV6-9 to TRBJ2-3; the D gene is possibly TRBD2 (6 bases). The CDR3 contains 15 residues. Germline CDR1 MNHGY, CDR2 SVAAGI. V gave up 5 bases and J gave up 4 bases, with 16 bases separating them. CDR3 amino acids: CASSDAGLRSDTQYF. As DNA, the CDR3 is TGTGCCAGCAGTGACGCGGGATTAAGGTCAGATACGCAGTATTTT.